What follows is one T cell receptor beta chain and its context. TCRdb processed the 5' RACE reads anew with MiXCR; each CDR3 protein has one entry. There are roughly 56,000 distinct CDR3 sequences in the sample; about 10% occur only once, and approximately 6.5% lies in the top ten. These data are taken from a study of early T cells in non-severe SARS-CoV-2 infection. CDR1 is DFQATT and CDR2 is SNEGSKA in the germline V gene (reference sequence). This CDR3 has 15 amino acids. The ends were cut back, 0 bases at V and 1 base at J, with 12 bases in the middle. Specimen: whole blood. This sequence joins TRBV20-1 and TRBJ1-1; tentative D call: TRBD1 (6 bases). The sequence was obtained from an adult who was a healthcare worker with PCR-confirmed SARS-CoV-2 infection or an uninfected control (not recorded which). The CDR3 spells CSAREGAGANTEAFF. The CDR3 DNA reads as TGCAGTGCTAGAGAAGGGGCAGGGGCGAACACTGAAGCTTTCTTT.